This TCR beta chain was sequenced in a study of metastatic and nonmetastatic thyroid tumors. Overall study results and limits: As reported, TCR beta diversity in blood and tumor was significantly higher in malignant thyroid tumors than in benign nodules.

Until they underwent thyroid surgery, no patient had received any treatment. Methods used by the authors: The distant-metastasis classifier for papillary thyroid cancer was built from CDR3 differences across clinicopathological groups. Via MiXCR, TCRdb re-called the PCR reads. TCRdb, rather than the study authors, made the V and J calls. The sample has approximately 14,000 clones, around 12% seen once. Concerning this clone: What it recognizes is unknown.

This TCR was sampled from a female donor with papillary thyroid cancer or a benign thyroid nodule (not recorded which). Some clones in this sample may be carry-over from other donors' samples. Sample: blood.

CDR3 in DNA: TGTGCTAGCCCGGTTACTAGCGTTAGCACCGGGGAGCTGTTTTTT. Translating gives CASPVTSVSTGELFF. The chain combines TRBV7-7 with TRBJ2-2; 7 positions agree with TRBD2. From germline, CDR1 is SSHAT and CDR2 FNYEAQ (reference sequence). The CDR3 runs to 15 residues.